The text below deals with one T cell receptor (beta chain). This CDR3 comprises 16 residues. V lost 5 bases, J lost 3 bases, and 10 bases stayed unmatched. The germline V gene encodes CDR1 MNHNS and CDR2 SASEGT. Separate cDNA molecules received unique molecular identifiers, which the library attached to them. TCRdb re-analysed the RACE reads in MiXCR, keeping a single row per CDR3 protein. The sample has approximately 340,000 distinct CDR3 sequences; about 7% are singletons. The record originates from a study of human T cells and chemical hapten exposure. Stated time point: patch test 1, 2 weeks after DPC sensitization. Noted treatment: therapeutic diphenylcyclopropenone sensitization with weekly scalp DPC.

The chain uses TRBV6-1 and TRBJ1-1, with 9 positions matching TRBD1. This receptor was obtained from a woman younger than 35 with alopecia areata. Some clones in this sample may be carry-over from other donors' samples. The material was whole blood, obtained in connection with sensitization to the hapten diphenylcyclopropenone (DPC). Written as DNA, the CDR3 is TGTGCCAGCAGTTTTCGACCGGGACAGGGTTACACTGAAGCTTTCTTT. It codes for CASSFRPGQGYTEAFF.